This T cell receptor (beta chain) was documented in a study of early T cells in non-severe SARS-CoV-2 infection (dated by TCRdb to the early 2020s). Notes on the research overall: Bulk RNA from unsorted whole blood was used for TCR sequencing, so alpha and beta chains could not be paired. Paper-wide results and their limitations: VDJdb matching was skewed toward anti-spike CD8 responses, so virus-specific expansions were likely underestimated and private and CD4 specificities were missed.

CDR1 and CDR2, looked up from the germline V gene, are ENHRY and SYGVKD. The CDR3, cysteine through phenylalanine, is 13 amino acids long. The retained sequence is limited to the CDR3, 39 bases, with the frame set at the first base. Trimming leaves V shorter by 7 bases and J shorter by 5 bases, with the junction holding 7 bases beyond the gene matches. The library was generated by 5' RACE. For sequencing, a NextSeq 500 was employed. The TCR library protocol attached unique molecular identifiers to individual cDNA molecules to correct for sequencing error and PCR bias. Both TCR alpha and beta chains were sequenced, and tight co-correlation was observed between alpha and beta sequence abundances in each sample. The authors' analysis ran thus. Decombinator V4 was used to perform V gene, J gene and CDR3 annotation of TCR sequences. Expanded TCRs were defined as changing significantly between any two time points under a Poisson model with p below 0.0001. TCR abundances were normalised to the total number of TCRs sequenced per sample and expressed as counts per million. MAIT TCRs were defined by TRAV1-2 paired with TRAJ12, TRAJ20 or TRAJ33, and iNKT TCRs by TRAV10 paired with TRAJ18. VDJdb, accessed 1 November 2021, was searched for CMV, EBV and SARS-CoV-2 annotated TCRs, with TCRs annotated for multiple antigens excluded. TCRdb reanalyzed the raw reads on its own, using fastp at Q25 for trimming and MiXCR for clone calling, and kept in-frame beta chains. Under each unique CDR3 protein, matching rows form one entry showing the most common genes and DNA. It is TCRdb's table, rather than the study itself, that gives the V and J calls and clone size. The sample table holds about 83,000 distinct CDR3 sequences, of which over 12% were seen once. Around 3.3% of the sample belongs to the ten largest clones.

Many counts were recorded for this clonotype. There is no known antigen for this receptor. Base qualities are not provided; no much larger clone lies one nucleotide away. The study was a case-control design nested within a healthcare worker cohort in London, UK, with weekly nasopharyngeal swab PCR tests and blood sampling. Healthcare workers were recruited between 23 and 31 March 2020, during the week of the UK lockdown, and were followed weekly for up to about 15 weeks. Rearrangement joined TRBV10-3 to TRBJ2-7; 8 bases in the junction line up with TRBD1. The specimen was whole blood. The TCR sequence derives from an adult who was a healthcare worker with PCR-confirmed SARS-CoV-2 infection or an uninfected control (not recorded which). This receptor carries the CDR3 CAITPGQGDEQYF. The DNA is TGTGCCATCACCCCAGGACAGGGCGACGAGCAGTACTTC.